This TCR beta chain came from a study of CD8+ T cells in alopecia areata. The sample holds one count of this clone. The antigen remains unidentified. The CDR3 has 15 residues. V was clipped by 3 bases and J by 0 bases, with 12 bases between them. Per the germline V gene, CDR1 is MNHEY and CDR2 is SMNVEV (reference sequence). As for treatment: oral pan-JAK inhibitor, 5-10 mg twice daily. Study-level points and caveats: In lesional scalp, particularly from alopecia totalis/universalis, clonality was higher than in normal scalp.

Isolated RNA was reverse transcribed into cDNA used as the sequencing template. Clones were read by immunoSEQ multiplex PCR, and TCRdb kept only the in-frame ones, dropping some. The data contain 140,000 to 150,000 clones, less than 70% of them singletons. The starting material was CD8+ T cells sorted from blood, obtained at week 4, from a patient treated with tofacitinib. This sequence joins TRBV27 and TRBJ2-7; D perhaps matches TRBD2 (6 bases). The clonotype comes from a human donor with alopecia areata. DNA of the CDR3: TGTGCCAGCAGTTTTGGGAGGCCAAGCTCCTACGAGCAGTACTTC. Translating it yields CASSFGRPSSYEQYF.